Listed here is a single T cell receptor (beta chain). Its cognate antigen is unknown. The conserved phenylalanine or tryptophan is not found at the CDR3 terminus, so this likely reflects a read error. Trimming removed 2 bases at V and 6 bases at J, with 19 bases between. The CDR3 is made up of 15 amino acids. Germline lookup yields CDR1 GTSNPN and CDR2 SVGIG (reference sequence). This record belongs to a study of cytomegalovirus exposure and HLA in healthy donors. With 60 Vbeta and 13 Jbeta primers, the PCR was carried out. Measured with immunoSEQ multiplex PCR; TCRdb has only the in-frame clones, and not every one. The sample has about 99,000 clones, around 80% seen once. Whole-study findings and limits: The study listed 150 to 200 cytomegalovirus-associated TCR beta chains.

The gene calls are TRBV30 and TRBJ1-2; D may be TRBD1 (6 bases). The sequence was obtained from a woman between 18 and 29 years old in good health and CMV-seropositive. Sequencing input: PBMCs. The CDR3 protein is CAWSSFMQGRDGYTL. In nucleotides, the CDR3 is TGTGCCTGGAGTTCTTTCATGCAGGGGAGGGATGGCTACACCCTC.